This is a list of T cell receptor beta chains from one sample in a study of cytomegalovirus exposure and HLA in healthy donors. Assay used: immunoSEQ multiplex PCR; TCRdb lists only in-frame clones, some missing. This table holds about 97,000 clones, about 81% found once. Material: PBMCs. The origin of the receptors is a man aged 40-55 years in good health and CMV-seropositive. Both conserved end residues are trimmed from each CDR3.

V gene: TRBV30
CDR3 protein: AWRGQGAYNEQF

V gene: TRBV30
CDR3 protein: ACCGGAEAF

V gene: TRBV5-1
CDR3 protein: ASSQGTGSYYGYT

V gene: TRBV10-3
CDR3 protein: AISDWDTPDTQY

V gene: TRBV27
CDR3 protein: ASSLEGQGANVLT

V gene: TRBV11-2
CDR3 protein: ASSYLAGAYNEQF

V gene: TRBV7-9
CDR3 protein: DSSLIGGGSNEQF

V gene: TRBV5-4
CDR3 protein: ASSQDRGSGNTIY

V gene: TRBV18
CDR3 protein: ASSPGTGGGQPQH

V gene: TRBV28
CDR3 protein: ASSAGGARNQPQH

V gene: TRBV6-5
CDR3 protein: ASSYTSGPYEQY

V gene: TRBV27
CDR3 protein: ASSFAGQETQY

V gene: TRBV5-8
CDR3 protein: ASSFGRLDTEAF

V gene: TRBV5-1
CDR3 protein: ASSLEGAGYQPQH

V gene: TRBV9
CDR3 protein: ASSPLGSSYNEQF

V gene: TRBV7-8
CDR3 protein: ASTLLRDSYEQY

V gene: TRBV11-3
CDR3 protein: ASSVRTGINYGYT

V gene: TRBV6-6
CDR3 protein: ASSYSDSRSILYT

V gene: TRBV6-4
CDR3 protein: ASSDPGQGGTEAF

V gene: TRBV20-1
CDR3 protein: SLNTEAF

V gene: TRBV7-2
CDR3 protein: ASSPLLAGEQY

V gene: TRBV12-5
CDR3 protein: ASGRGTSGSRETQY

V gene: TRBV2
CDR3 protein: ASSPGQGLSVNTEAF

V gene: TRBV6-5
CDR3 protein: ASSYSEGTEAF

V gene: TRBV19
CDR3 protein: ASSIGSGTHISNEQF

V gene: TRBV5-1
CDR3 protein: ASSSSGTALYNEQF

V gene: TRBV7-3
CDR3 protein: ASSNTPGQDYGYT

V gene: TRBV5-1
CDR3 protein: ASSLATGGGETQY

V gene: TRBV9
CDR3 protein: ASSVGASGAGDQPQH

V gene: TRBV5-6
CDR3 protein: ASSLPVTYEQY

V gene: TRBV6-1
CDR3 protein: ASSDGGLAVSGELF

V gene: TRBV19
CDR3 protein: ASSILTGEEDTQY

V gene: TRBV14
CDR3 protein: ASSRGGTTNTGELF

V gene: TRBV5-1
CDR3 protein: ASSSRQGAITGELF

V gene: TRBV15
CDR3 protein: ATSRFLQGAVGEQF

V gene: TRBV5-1
CDR3 protein: ASSLGGGKNTEAF

V gene: TRBV5-1
CDR3 protein: ASSPITTNTGELF

V gene: TRBV4-1
CDR3 protein: ASSQGQGTYEQY

V gene: TRBV5-4
CDR3 protein: ASSLKGLAGGETQY

V gene: TRBV4-2
CDR3 protein: ASSRLQGYEQY

V gene: TRBV5-6
CDR3 protein: ASSYRDSPYEQY

V gene: TRBV2
CDR3 protein: ASSRTSGGDANTDTQY

V gene: TRBV9
CDR3 protein: ASSVTGGRTEAF

V gene: TRBV14
CDR3 protein: ASSQGFGDQGGYT

V gene: TRBV5-1
CDR3 protein: ASSSTSGETQY

V gene: TRBV6-5
CDR3 protein: ASSKGTSSQY